The 31 T cell receptor beta chains below come from one sample, sequenced in a study of regulatory T cells in long-lasting Graves disease. Both iRepertoire HTBI primers and Arm-PCR of CDR3 regions were used to build the TCR beta libraries. TCRdb reanalysed the multiplex PCR reads using MiXCR and keeps one entry per CDR3 protein. The sample has around 450,000 distinct CDR3 sequences, about 15% seen once. The time point: newly diagnosed GD, antithyroid drugs for less than 3 months. PBMCs provided the RNA from which the TCR library was made. This same sample was also part of a study on T cells in Graves' hyperthyroidism and ophthalmopathy.

The specimen was peripheral blood mononuclear cells (PBMCs), collected at new diagnosis, from a patient treated with antithyroid drugs. All receptors come from a woman aged 25 to 39 with Graves disease.

This clonotype was observed a few times. The J gene is TRBJ1-4, the V gene TRBV20-1; D is unclear. Per the germline V gene, CDR1 is DFQATT and CDR2 is SNEGSKA (reference sequence). The length of the CDR3 is 13 residues. V gave up 0 bases and J gave up 4 bases, with 6 bases separating them. Here the CDR3 reads CSARDLGNEKLFF. In nucleotides, the CDR3 is TGCAGTGCTAGAGACTTGGGTAATGAAAAACTGTTTTTT.

In regard to this clonotype: Here the CDR3 omits its conserved ending phenylalanine or tryptophan, so a read error is the likely source. It is unclear where the CDR3 begins or ends on the DNA, so no DNA is shown, and the CDR3 is as TCRdb lists it. V gene TRBV28 combines with J gene TRBJ2-5; the table's D gene call, TRBD1, was not cross checked with the DNA. In germline, CDR1 is MDHEN, CDR2 SYDVKM. With termini counted, the CDR3 has 8 amino acids. The chain's CDR3 is CASSPNPP.

A few counts support this clonotype. J is TRBJ2-7 and V is TRBV28; D might be TRBD2 (5 bases). CDR3 length: 13 residues. The V end was cut by 4 bases, the J end by 3 bases, with 10 bases between. In germline, CDR1 is MDHEN, CDR2 SYDVKM. CDR3 loop: CASSWTGDYEQYF. The CDR3 nucleotides are TGTGCCAGCAGTTGGACTGGGGACTACGAGCAGTACTTC. The entire variable domain, with the rest obtained from reference TRBV28 and TRBJ2-7, is as follows: DVKVTQSSRYLVKRTGEKVFLECVQDMDHENMFWYRQDPGLGLRLIYFSYDVKMKEKGDIPEGYSVSREKKERFSLILESASTNQTSMYLCASSWTGDYEQYFGPGTRLTVT.

The table lists this clonotype with many counts. V usage is TRBV18 and J usage is TRBJ2-2; D is unclear. V was clipped by 2 bases and J by 5 bases, with 9 bases between them. This CDR3 region has 14 residues. CDR1 KGHSH and CDR2 LQKENI come from the germline V gene. CDR3 sequence: CASSPVLGTGELFF. CDR3 coding DNA: TGTGCCAGCTCACCAGTTCTGGGAACCGGGGAGCTGTTTTTT.

This clonotype was counted many times. This chain uses TRBV20-1 with TRBJ2-1; D possibly matches TRBD1 or TRBD2 (6 bases each). Germline V gene data show CDR1 as DFQATT and CDR2 as SNEGSKA (reference sequence). This CDR3 is built from 14 residues. Deletions cut 4 bases from V and 9 bases from J, with 19 bases between. The CDR3 nucleotides read TGCAGTGCTATTCCCACGGGACGGGGGCGTGAGCAGTTCTTC. This encodes CSAIPTGRGREQFF.

This clonotype was counted only a few times. V is TRBV7-9 and J is TRBJ2-1; tentatively, D is TRBD2 (5 bases). This CDR3 is 15 amino acids long. Germline CDR1 is SEHNR and CDR2 is FQNEAQ (reference sequence). V lost 6 bases to trimming and J lost 5 bases, with 17 bases between them. The CDR3, as DNA: TGTGCCAGCAGGTCCATTATGCCCGGGAACAATGAGCAGTTCTTC. Its translation is CASRSIMPGNNEQFF.

This clonotype was picked up a small number of times. The chain is built from TRBV9 and TRBJ2-7; 10 bases match TRBD2. The germline CDR1 and CDR2 sequences are SGDLS and YYNGEE. The CDR3 is 15 residues long. Trimming took 3 bases from V and 4 from J; bases not matched to a gene: 7. The CDR3 spells CASSASGSGSYEQYF. For the CDR3, the DNA is TGTGCCAGCAGCGCTAGCGGGAGTGGTAGTTACGAGCAGTACTTC.

This clonotype was seen repeatedly, ten times or more. The J gene is TRBJ1-2, the V gene TRBV20-1; the D is unclear. The V end lost 3 bases, the J end lost 5 bases, and 10 bases lay between the germline ends. Germline CDR1 DFQATT, CDR2 SNEGSKA (reference sequence). The CDR3 is made up of 12 amino acids. CDR3 amino acids: CSASPQLYGYTF. CDR3 DNA: TGCAGTGCTAGCCCCCAACTTTATGGCTACACCTTC.

A word on this clonotype: A much bigger clone sits one base away, suggesting this may be a read error. The chain uses TRBV7-9 and TRBJ2-5, with 14 bases matching TRBD2. The last part of the DNA fits TRBJ2-1 better; the J call may be wrong. Germline values: CDR1 SEHNR, CDR2 FQNEAQ (reference sequence). The CDR3 is 18 residues long. The CDR3 reads CASSQGLAGAGVGNEQFF. The CDR3 DNA reads TGTGCCAGCAGCCAGGGACTAGCGGGAGCTGGAGTGGGGAATGAGCAGTTCTTC.

The chain links TRBV12-3 or TRBV12-4 to TRBJ2-1; 9 bases agree with TRBD1. The J segment lost 2 bases and the V segment lost 3 bases, leaving 14 bases of the junction unmatched. The CDR3 sequence is 19 residues long. The CDR3 loop reads CASSLPGTGHWGTYNEQFF. The CDR3 DNA reads as TGTGCCAGCAGTTTGCCCGGGACAGGGCATTGGGGGACCTACAATGAGCAGTTCTTC.

This clonotype was detected only a few times. The J gene is TRBJ2-7, the V gene TRBV12-3 or TRBV12-4, with TRBD1 matching over 10 bases. The CDR3 has 15 amino acids. Germline trimming cut 7 bases from V and 2 bases from J; bases unmatched to any gene: 8. The CDR3 loop is CASTPGTGVAYEQYF. CDR3 bases: TGTGCCAGCACCCCCGGGACAGGGGTAGCCTACGAGCAGTACTTC.

This clonotype has ten or more counts. This chain links TRBV6-1 with TRBJ1-2; D perhaps matches TRBD1 (5 bases). Germline loops: CDR1 MNHNS, CDR2 SASEGT. The CDR3 contains 11 residues. The V gene lost 7 bases and the J gene lost 4 bases, with 7 bases spanning the gap. The CDR3 DNA sequence: TGTGCCAGCATGCAGGGCTATGGCTACACCTTC. Translating gives CASMQGYGYTF.

The J gene is TRBJ2-7, the V gene TRBV6-2 or TRBV6-3; 14 bases are shared with TRBD2. CDR1 and CDR2 from the germline V gene are MNHEY and SVGEGT. The length of the CDR3 is 19 residues. V shed 6 bases and J 7 bases; nucleotides not matched to a gene: 20. The CDR3 loop reads CASSTGTSGGPIPPREQYF. The CDR3 DNA follows: TGTGCCAGCAGCACCGGGACTAGCGGGGGCCCCATCCCCCCTCGGGAGCAGTACTTC.

This clonotype has at least ten counts. The V call is TRBV13, the J call TRBJ2-5; D possibly corresponds to TRBD2 (5 bases). The CDR3 is made up of 15 amino acids. From germline, CDR1 is PRHDT and CDR2 FYEKMQ (reference sequence). Trimming left V 2 bases short and J 1 base short, with 11 bases between. The chain's CDR3 is CASSLKADIQETQYF. The CDR3 DNA follows: TGTGCCAGCAGCTTAAAAGCGGATATCCAAGAGACCCAGTACTTC.

The chain has TRBV20-1 and TRBJ2-1, with D perhaps matching TRBD2 (5 bases). V lost 6 bases, J lost 5 bases, and 17 bases lay in between. Germline assignment: CDR1 DFQATT and CDR2 SNEGSKA (reference sequence). CDR3 length: 14 residues. The chain's CDR3 is CSARAGGPNNEQFF. The CDR3 nucleotides read TGCAGTGCCCGAGCAGGAGGCCCTAACAATGAGCAGTTCTTC.

This clonotype was seen at least ten times. The V and J genes are TRBV13 and TRBJ2-1; 7 positions match TRBD2. Trimming removed 2 bases from V and 4 bases from J; junction bases left unmatched: 5. This CDR3 has 15 amino acids. Germline assignment: CDR1 PRHDT and CDR2 FYEKMQ (reference sequence). DNA of the CDR3: TGTGCCAGCAGCTTAAACAGCGGGATATACAATGAGCAGTTCTTC. Its translation: CASSLNSGIYNEQFF. Looking up the rest from reference TRBV13 and TRBJ2-1 gives the full variable domain: AAGVIQSPRHLIKEKRETATLKCYPIPRHDTVYWYQQGPGQDPQFLISFYEKMQSDKGSIPDRFSAQQFSDYHSELNMSSLELGDSALYFCASSLNSGIYNEQFFGPGTRLTVL.

This clonotype was seen more than once but under ten times. The gene calls are TRBV5-1 and TRBJ2-2; TRBD1 matches 7 bases. Germline values: CDR1 SGHRS, CDR2 YFSETQ. The CDR3 is 16 amino acids. The V segment lost 4 bases and the J segment 0 bases; nucleotides outside the gene matches: 6. The CDR3 region has the DNA TGCGCCAGCAGCCCTCGGGACAGCGCGAACACCGGGGAGCTGTTTTTT. This codes for CASSPRDSANTGELFF.

With regard to this clonotype: Sequence at one end of the junction differs from germline and may be a read error. The chain combines TRBV29-1 with TRBJ2-1; possible D gene TRBD2, 5 bases. Germline V CDR1 and CDR2: SQVTM, ANQGSEA. The CDR3 sequence is 13 residues long. In DNA, the CDR3 is TGCAGCTTTGAAGGAGGTCTCAGGAATGAGCAGTTCTTC. Translated, it gives CSFEGGLRNEQFF.

The sample holds a few counts of this clonotype. The gene calls are TRBV7-6 and TRBJ2-1, with 10 bases that match TRBD2. The CDR3 extends over 16 amino acids. The V and J ends lost 5 bases and 0 bases, in that order; junction bases with no gene match: 4. Looked up from germline, CDR1 is SGHVS and CDR2 is FNYEAQ. CDR3 residues: CASSVLAGYSYNEQFF. The CDR3 DNA reads TGTGCCAGCAGCGTACTAGCGGGGTACTCCTACAATGAGCAGTTCTTC.

The chain links TRBV6-2 or TRBV6-3 to TRBJ2-7; no clear D gene. This CDR3 spans 12 amino acids. V was pared by 6 bases and J by 6 bases, with 12 bases between. Germline V lookup: CDR1 MNHEY, CDR2 SVGEGT. The CDR3 here is CASSMTISEQYF. In DNA form, the CDR3 reads TGTGCCAGCAGCATGACAATCAGCGAGCAGTACTTC.

This clonotype has at least ten counts. The chain combines TRBV3-1 with TRBJ2-1, with 10 bases that match TRBD2. The CDR3 has 15 residues. Germline lookup yields CDR1 LGHDT and CDR2 YNNKEL (reference sequence). V was clipped by 1 base and J by 7 bases; unmatched bases: 4. The CDR3 reads CASSQVASGGNEQFF. CDR3 nucleotides: TGTGCCAGCAGCCAAGTGGCTAGCGGGGGTAATGAGCAGTTCTTC.

The chain is built from TRBV20-1 and TRBJ1-2; D uncertain. The germline V and J ends were trimmed by 2 bases and 2 bases, with 9 bases remaining between them. The germline CDR1 and CDR2 sequences are DFQATT and SNEGSKA (reference sequence). The CDR3 has 13 residues. Here the CDR3 DNA reads TGCAGTGCTAGATTCCCCGAGAACTATGGCTACACCTTC. This translates into CSARFPENYGYTF.

This sequence joins TRBV2 and TRBJ2-5; 9 bases are shared with TRBD1. Germline CDR1 reads SNHLY; CDR2 reads FYNNEI. The CDR3 is made up of 15 amino acids. After removal of 5 bases from V and 5 bases from J, the junction contained 9 bases not matched to a gene. CDR3 amino acids: CASSPGQGFEETQYF. CDR3 DNA: TGTGCCAGCAGTCCGGGACAGGGTTTTGAGGAGACCCAGTACTTC.

The CDR3 region is CASTTGESGLFF. As DNA, the CDR3 is TGTGCCAGTACGACCGGGGAGAGCGGACTGTTTTTT. The chain recombines TRBV19 with TRBJ1-4; D not certain. The germline V gene has CDR1 LNHDA and CDR2 SQIVND (reference sequence). The CDR3 is 12 amino acids. V was pared by 7 bases and J by 13 bases, with 16 bases between.

This clonotype was seen at least ten times. J is TRBJ1-2 and V is TRBV12-3 or TRBV12-4, with 9 bases that match TRBD1. The CDR3 consists of 14 residues. The V and J ends lost 5 bases and 7 bases, in that order; junction bases with no gene match: 8. The CDR3, as DNA: TGTGCCAGCAGTGGGAGCGACAGGGGGGGTGGCTACACCTTC. Amino acids: CASSGSDRGGGYTF.

This clonotype appeared a few times. The chain uses TRBV12-3 or TRBV12-4 and TRBJ1-2; a possible D gene is TRBD1 (5 bases). V gave up 3 bases and J gave up 10 bases, with 9 bases separating them. This CDR3 has 11 residues. The CDR3, as DNA: TGTGCCAGCAGTTTGGGGGGGGTCTACACCTTC. This gives the protein CASSLGGVYTF.

Many counts were recorded for this clonotype. The V call is TRBV20-1, the J call TRBJ1-1, with D maybe TRBD1 (6 bases). Between the trimmed V and J ends, which lost 8 bases and 2 bases, there was a span of 15 bases. Germline V CDR1 and CDR2: DFQATT, SNEGSKA (reference sequence). This CDR3 region has 13 residues. DNA of the CDR3: TGCAGTTCCCTACTCGGGGGCAACACTGAAGCTTTCTTT. It codes for CSSLLGGNTEAFF.

This clonotype was detected a few times. The chain links TRBV7-6 to TRBJ2-3; possible D gene TRBD2, 6 bases. There are 16 residues in the CDR3. CDR1 and CDR2 from the germline V gene are SGHVS and FNYEAQ. With 1 base removed from V and 2 bases from J, the gap between germline ends came to 13 bases. This CDR3 reads CASSLGAGSLTDTQYF. The CDR3 nucleotides read TGTGCCAGCAGCTTAGGCGCGGGATCCCTCACAGATACGCAGTATTTT. Using reference TRBV7-6 and TRBJ2-3 for the parts outside the CDR3, the full variable domain is GAGVSQSPRYKVTKRGQDVALRCDPISGHVSLYWYRQALGQGPEFLTYFNYEAQQDKSGLPNDRFSAERPEGSISTLTIQRTEQRDSAMYRCASSLGAGSLTDTQYFGPGTRLTVL.

Many counts were recorded for this clonotype. The chain couples TRBV3-1 to TRBJ2-2; no clear D. The length of the CDR3 is 14 residues. Germline assignment: CDR1 LGHDT and CDR2 YNNKEL (reference sequence). Between the trimmed V and J ends, which lost 8 bases and 0 bases, there was a span of 10 bases. CDR3 amino acids: CASESRTNTGELFF. CDR3 nucleotide sequence: TGTGCCAGCGAGAGCAGGACGAACACCGGGGAGCTGTTTTTT.

In this sample, this clonotype turned up many times. The gene calls are TRBV20-1 and TRBJ2-7; D is uncertain. V gave up 0 bases and J gave up 0 bases, with 9 bases separating them. The CDR3 spans 14 residues. Germline lookup yields CDR1 DFQATT and CDR2 SNEGSKA (reference sequence). CDR3 protein: CSARDRRSSYEQYF. The CDR3 DNA reads TGCAGTGCTAGAGATAGACGGAGCTCCTACGAGCAGTACTTC.

This clonotype has a count of ten or more. The chain joins TRBV7-8 to TRBJ2-1; D not certain. The CDR3 is made up of 14 amino acids. Germline CDR1 reads SGHVS; CDR2 reads FQNEAQ. V was shortened by 5 bases and J by 0 bases, with 8 bases between the two germline ends. The DNA of the CDR3 is TGTGCCAGCAGCCATAGGAGCTCCTACAATGAGCAGTTCTTC. Translated, it gives CASSHRSSYNEQFF. Supplemented by reference TRBV7-8 and TRBJ2-1, the full variable domain reads GAGVSQSPRYKVAKRGQDVALRCDPISGHVSLFWYQQALGQGPEFLTYFQNEAQLDKSGLPSDRFFAERPEGSVSTLKIQRTQQEDSAVYLCASSHRSSYNEQFFGPGTRLTVL.